The 18 T cell receptor beta chains given below trace back to one sample, sequenced in a study of cytomegalovirus exposure and HLA in healthy donors. Researchers ran the PCR with 60 Vbeta and 13 Jbeta primers. Using immunoSEQ multiplex PCR, the repertoire was profiled, and TCRdb retains in-frame clones only, with some absent. This sample has some 150,000 clones, with approximately 80% found just once. Sequencing used PBMCs. All receptors come from a man between 18 and 35 years old in good health and CMV-seropositive.

This chain links TRBV19 with TRBJ2-3, with 9 bases identical to TRBD1. V was pared by 5 bases and J by 1 base, with 13 bases of the junction left unmatched. In germline, CDR1 is LNHDA, CDR2 SQIVND (reference sequence). The CDR3 length is 18 residues. This CDR3 reads CASSSNMNRGHGTDTQYF. The CDR3 nucleotides read TGTGCCAGTAGTTCGAACATGAACAGGGGGCATGGCACAGATACGCAGTATTTT. The full variable domain, completed using reference TRBV19 and TRBJ2-3, is DGGITQSPKYLFRKEGQNVTLSCEQNLNHDAMYWYRQDPGQGLRLIYYSQIVNDFQKGDIAEGYSVSREKKESFPLTVTSAQKNPTAFYLCASSSNMNRGHGTDTQYFGPGTRLTVL.

The CDR3 coding sequence is TGTGCCAGCAGCAAATCCGGACAGATTAATTCACCCCTCCACTTT. This codes for CASSKSGQINSPLHF. The V gene is TRBV7-6, the J gene TRBJ1-6; the D gene is possibly TRBD1 (6 bases). With 5 bases removed from V and 6 bases from J, the gap between germline ends came to 14 bases. The CDR3 consists of 15 residues. Germline V gene sequence: CDR1 SGHVS, CDR2 FNYEAQ.

The chain couples TRBV6-1 to TRBJ1-1; no firm D call. The germline V and J ends were trimmed by 1 base and 4 bases, with 13 bases remaining between them. The CDR3 runs to 15 residues. Per the germline V gene, CDR1 is MNHNS and CDR2 is SASEGT. The CDR3 spells CASSEGPGGGTEAFF. The CDR3 DNA is TGTGCCAGCAGTGAAGGCCCAGGAGGAGGCACTGAAGCTTTCTTT.

The V and J genes are TRBV6-1 and TRBJ1-1, with D hard to call. Germline values: CDR1 MNHNS, CDR2 SASEGT. Between the trimmed V and J ends, which lost 0 bases and 1 base, there was a span of 3 bases. The CDR3 is made up of 13 amino acids. The CDR3 spells CASSEARNTEAFF. The CDR3 DNA is TGTGCCAGCAGTGAAGCGAGGAACACTGAAGCTTTCTTT.

This rearrangement joins TRBV7-9 to TRBJ2-5, with TRBD2 identical over 7 bases. V was pared by 7 bases and J by 5 bases, with 10 bases of the junction left unmatched. Germline-derived CDR1 and CDR2 are SEHNR and FQNEAQ (reference sequence). The CDR3 consists of 14 residues. The CDR3 spells CASTLREGRETQYF. The DNA for the CDR3 is TGTGCCAGCACACTGAGGGAGGGCCGGGAGACCCAGTACTTC.

V is TRBV21-1 and J is TRBJ1-5. TRBV21-1 represents a pseudogene. This CDR3 spans 15 amino acids. CDR3 amino acids: CASSKFRKSNQPQHF. The CDR3 DNA sequence: TGTGCCAGCAGCAAATTTAGAAAGAGCAATCAGCCCCAGCATTTT.

This chain connects TRBV4-1 to TRBJ2-1, with TRBD1 as a possible D gene (6 bases). CDR3 length: 15 residues. Trimming took 0 bases from V and 13 from J, leaving 19 bases between them. Germline values: CDR1 MGHRA, CDR2 YSYEKL. In nucleotides, the CDR3 is TGCGCCAGCAGCCAAGAGTGGACAGTGCAGGACGGACAGTTCTTC. Encoded protein: CASSQEWTVQDGQFF.

The chain is built from TRBV28 and TRBJ2-1, with D tentatively TRBD1 (6 bases). CDR3 length: 16 amino acids. Trimming left V 5 bases short and J 8 bases short, with 22 bases between. Per the germline V gene, CDR1 is MDHEN and CDR2 is SYDVKM. The CDR3 DNA follows: TGTGCCAGCAGTACCCCCTTATTAGGTGCAGGGGATGAGCAGTTCTTC. Protein sequence: CASSTPLLGAGDEQFF.

This clone has a single count. This chain uses TRBV7-9 with TRBJ2-5, with D perhaps matching TRBD1 (7 bases). Between the trimmed V and J ends, which lost 5 bases and 2 bases, there was a span of 9 bases. The length of the CDR3 is 13 residues. Germline V gene data show CDR1 as SEHNR and CDR2 as FQNEAQ (reference sequence). CDR3 DNA: TGTGCCAGCAGCCCAGGGGGGCAAGAGACCCAGTACTTC. The encoded protein is CASSPGGQETQYF.

This chain connects TRBV4-2 to TRBJ2-1; 11 bases map to TRBD2. Losses at the gene ends were 4 bases for V and 5 bases for J; bases not matched to a gene: 1. The CDR3 covers 14 residues. Germline-derived CDR1 and CDR2 are LGHNA and YNFKEQ. The DNA of the CDR3 is TGTGCCAGCAGCCGACTAGCGGGGAACAATGAGCAGTTCTTC. Translated: CASSRLAGNNEQFF.

CDR3 protein: CASSYAGVGFF. The CDR3, as DNA: TGTGCCAGCAGTTACGCGGGGGTGGGTTTCTTT. The gene calls are TRBV6-5 and TRBJ1-1; TRBD1 might be the D (5 bases). This CDR3 region has 11 residues. Trimming stripped 2 bases from V and 13 bases from J, with 11 bases between. Germline loops: CDR1 MNHEY, CDR2 SVGAGI.

This clone was picked up one time. The J gene is TRBJ2-7, the V gene TRBV5-6, with D tentatively TRBD1 (5 bases). V gave up 4 bases and J gave up 0 bases, with 8 bases separating them. Germline-derived CDR1 and CDR2 are SGHDT and YYEEEE. The CDR3 consists of 13 residues. The CDR3 nucleotides are TGTGCCAGCAGCCAAGGGGACTCCTACGAGCAGTACTTC. Encoded protein: CASSQGDSYEQYF.

This chain uses TRBV5-4 with TRBJ2-2, with D perhaps matching TRBD2 (6 bases). Germline lookup yields CDR1 SGHNT and CDR2 YYREEE (reference sequence). The CDR3 sequence is 15 residues long. Trimming took 2 bases from V and 4 from J, leaving 12 bases between them. Here the CDR3 DNA reads TGTGCCAGCAGCTTCGGAGGGGCGACCACCGGGGAGCTGTTTTTT. Protein: CASSFGGATTGELFF.

The chain couples TRBV29-1 to TRBJ2-3; D call uncertain. From germline, CDR1 is SQVTM and CDR2 ANQGSEA. Trimming took 4 bases from V and 0 from J, leaving 17 bases between them. This CDR3 has 16 residues. DNA of the CDR3: TGCAGCGTTGCGCCGGCTTCCCAGGCTAGCACAGATACGCAGTATTTT. It encodes CSVAPASQASTDTQYF.

The gene calls are TRBV6-5 and TRBJ2-5; TRBD2 matches 10 bases. The V gene end was trimmed by 5 bases and the J gene end by 7 bases; junction bases not matched to a gene: 4. This CDR3 region has 13 residues. CDR1 is MNHEY and CDR2 is SVGAGI in the germline V gene. The CDR3 DNA follows: TGTGCCAGCAGTCCCTTAGCGGGGGGGACCCAGTACTTC. Its translation: CASSPLAGGTQYF.

The chain has TRBV11-1 and TRBJ1-1; 9 bases align to TRBD1. Germline V lookup: CDR1 SGHAT, CDR2 FQDESV (reference sequence). V trimming: 8 bases; J trimming: 2 bases; junction bases outside the gene matches: 6. This CDR3 spans 14 amino acids. CDR3 region: CASGKDRGNTEAFF. In DNA form, the CDR3 reads TGTGCCAGCGGCAAGGACAGGGGCAACACTGAAGCTTTCTTT.

The rearrangement joins TRBV19 to TRBJ1-2, with D possibly matching TRBD1 (6 bases). This CDR3 is built from 14 residues. Between the trimmed V and J ends, which lost 3 bases and 4 bases, there was a span of 12 bases. Germline V gene sequence: CDR1 LNHDA, CDR2 SQIVND (reference sequence). DNA for the CDR3: TGTGCCAGTAGTATGGACAGTGAGAGCTATGGCTACACCTTC. It encodes CASSMDSESYGYTF.

The chain combines TRBV7-2 with TRBJ2-7, with 7 bases matching TRBD2. This CDR3 comprises 17 residues. The junction had 15 bases not matched to a gene; V was cut back by 5 bases and J by 2 bases. The germline CDR1 and CDR2 sequences are SGHTA and FQGNSA. CDR3 in DNA: TGTGCCAGCAGCCCAACGTCAAGCGGGACCAACCCCTACGAGCAGTACTTC. It translates to CASSPTSSGTNPYEQYF.